Sequencing of this T cell receptor (beta chain) was carried out in a study of shared clonotypes between healthy human individuals. Sorted-subset replicate PCRs used approximately 200 ng of genomic DNA. This amount corresponded to about 30,000 T cell genomes. The data were produced by immunoSEQ multiplex PCR, yet TCRdb's version contains in-frame clones alone and is incomplete. The table lists 1.4 million to 1.5 million clones, roughly 96% of them singletons, with 1.2% in the top ten. The germline V gene encodes CDR1 KGHSH and CDR2 LQKENI. The CDR3 is made up of 16 amino acids. V was pared by 3 bases and J by 3 bases, with 8 bases of the junction left unmatched. This clone was seen once.

Sequenced sample: naive CD4+ T cells sorted from blood. Sample subset: CD45RA+ positively selected. The receptor's source is a man aged 25-40 years in good health. This chain connects TRBV18 to TRBJ1-5; 7 nucleotides agree with TRBD1. The CDR3 DNA sequence: TGTGCCAGCTCACCCTCGGGACAGAGATTCAATCAGCCCCAGCATTTT. It yields the protein CASSPSGQRFNQPQHF.